This T cell receptor beta chain stems from a study of T-cell reconstitution after alpha-beta-depleted transplantation in children. This clonotype was picked up a small number of times. The antigen is unknown. Germline V gene sequence: CDR1 LNHDA, CDR2 SQIVND (reference sequence). The CDR3 loop spans 17 amino acids. The trim removed 6 bases at V and 3 bases at J, leaving 14 bases unmatched. Unique molecular identifiers were incorporated when the TCRbeta library was constructed. Using its own MiXCR run on the PCR reads, TCRdb lists one record per CDR3 protein. The sample has fewer than 1 million distinct CDR3 sequences; 16% are singletons. Whole-study findings and limits: Reportedly, roughly two months post-transplant, alpha-beta T cells arose from several hundred expanded graft clones. Diversity of TCRbeta at day 60 was high in some patients, arising from surviving recipient T cells and thymic progenitors. From newly produced T cells came most of the T-cell counts and diversity one year after transplant.

The chain joins TRBV19 to TRBJ2-1; the match to TRBD2 covers 7 bases. Sequences were derived from PBMCs, mostly from graft donor cells, sampled 360 days after TCRalphabeta/CD19-depleted stem cell transplant. This clonotype originated in a male patient under 18 who had a stem cell transplant for acute lymphoblastic leukemia, so the T cells may come from the graft donor. The CDR3 reads CASSPLWGGRSYNEQFF. In nucleotides, the CDR3 is TGTGCCAGTAGCCCCCTTTGGGGAGGGAGGAGCTACAATGAGCAGTTCTTC.